This is a list of T cell receptor beta chains from one sample in a study of T cells after somatic rescue of genetic block. The repertoire was sequenced with immunoSEQ multiplex PCR; TCRdb's copy has only in-frame clones and lacks some. The data hold thousands of clones, with 75% to 90% observed a single time. The sequenced material came from peripheral blood mononuclear cells (PBMCs). Receptors originate from a boy aged 10-17 years. The CDR3 runs from the conserved cysteine through the conserved F or W. A D gene is named only where the DNA matches it firmly. A row's size may be missing; if present it is once, few, many or a size class.

v_call	clone_size	j_call	d_call	cdr3_nt	cdr3_aa
TRBV11-2	-	TRBJ2-2	-	TGTGCCAGCAGCGCCTTAACGAACACCGGGGAGCTGTTTTTT	CASSALTNTGELFF
TRBV9	-	TRBJ2-6	-	TGTGCCAGCAGCGTAGCGGGGGCCAGCTCTGGGGCCAACGTCCTGACTTTC	CASSVAGASSGANVLTF
TRBV11-3	few	TRBJ1-3	TRBD1	TGTGCCAGCAGCTTACATCGGGGACAGTCGAGGGGAAACACCATATATTTT	CASSLHRGQSRGNTIYF
TRBV18	-	TRBJ1-2	-	TGTGCCAGCTCACTGGGGTATGGGGACTATGGCTACACCTTC	CASSLGYGDYGYTF
TRBV2	-	TRBJ1-6	-	TGTGCCAGCAGTGTGGAAAGAAATGATTCACCCCTCCACTTT	CASSVERNDSPLHF
TRBV19	few	TRBJ1-5	-	TGTGCCCTACCGTCCAGGGCAAAGCAGCCCCAGCATTTT	CALPSRAKQPQHF
TRBV11-3	once	TRBJ1-2	-	TGTGCCAGCAGCCCCAGACAGGACCTAGACTATGGCTACACCTTC	CASSPRQDLDYGYTF
TRBV7-8	few	TRBJ2-1	-	TGTGCCAGCAGCTTAGAAGGGGCGGCCGGGCCTAATGAGCAGTTCTTC	CASSLEGAAGPNEQFF
TRBV11-2	-	TRBJ2-5	-	TGTGCCAGCAGCTTAGAACCTGGCGTTTGGGGGACCCAGTACTTC	CASSLEPGVWGTQYF
TRBV5-4	-	TRBJ2-1	-	TGTGCCAGCAGCCGCCTCCTCAATGAGCAGTTCTTC	CASSRLLNEQFF
TRBV5-1	-	TRBJ2-7	TRBD2	TGCGCCAGCAGCTTGGAACTAGCGGGGTTCTACGAGCAGTACTTC	CASSLELAGFYEQYF
TRBV4-3	-	TRBJ2-5	TRBD1	TGCGCCAGCAGCCAAGGCCCCGGGACAGGCACGGAGACCCAGTACTTC	CASSQGPGTGTETQYF
TRBV9	-	TRBJ1-6	-	TGTGCCAGCAGCGTACAGGGACTCTCTAATTCACCCCTCCACTTT	CASSVQGLSNSPLHF
TRBV7-9	-	TRBJ2-1	TRBD2	TGTGCCAGCTTTCGGCGGGAGGACAATGAGCAGTTCTTC	CASFRREDNEQFF
TRBV7-2	-	TRBJ2-7	TRBD1	TGTGCCAGCAGCTTAGCGTTCTGGGGACAGGGGGGCCACGAGCAGTACTTC	CASSLAFWGQGGHEQYF
TRBV28	-	TRBJ2-7	-	TGTGCCAGCAGTCTCGGAGGGAGCGAGCAGTACTTC	CASSLGGSEQYF
TRBV28	-	TRBJ1-5	TRBD1	TGTGCCAGCAGTTTATGGACAGGGAGCAATCAGCCCCAGCATTTT	CASSLWTGSNQPQHF
TRBV4-2	-	TRBJ2-1	-	TGTGCCAGCAGCCGAGACCGGGGGTCATGGCAGTTCTTC	CASSRDRGSWQFF
TRBV10-3	-	TRBJ2-1	TRBD1	TGTGCCATCAGTGAGTCGGGACAGAAAAATGAGCAGTTCTTC	CAISESGQKNEQFF
TRBV11-2	-	TRBJ1-1	TRBD1	TGTGCCAGCAGCTTAGAACTCGACAGGGGTGATGCTTTCTTT	CASSLELDRGDAFF
TRBV4-2	-	TRBJ2-2	TRBD2	TGTGCCAGCACCGGACTAGCGGGAGGACCCCCGACCGGGGAGCTGTTTTTT	CASTGLAGGPPTGELFF
TRBV7-6	-	TRBJ1-5	TRBD1	TGTGCCAGCAGCTTGGTGGGGGGACAGGGGTCCTGGAGGGATCAGCCCCAGCATTTT	CASSLVGGQGSWRDQPQHF
TRBV19	-	TRBJ2-1	TRBD2	TGTGCCAGTAGTATCGAGGCGGGCGGGAGAGAGTTCTTC	CASSIEAGGREFF
TRBV27	few	TRBJ2-3	-	TGTGCCAGCAGTTTTGTCAGGACCACAGATACGCAGTATTTT	CASSFVRTTDTQYF
TRBV4-2	-	TRBJ2-1	-	TGTGCCAGCAGCCAAGCGGGGGATTATGAGCAGTTCTTC	CASSQAGDYEQFF
TRBV27	-	TRBJ1-2	-	TGTGCCAGCAGTACGGACACTGGCTATGGCTACACCTTC	CASSTDTGYGYTF
TRBV7-9	-	TRBJ2-1	TRBD2	TGTGCCAGCAGCGTACTAGCGGATCACTACAATGAGCAGTTCTTC	CASSVLADHYNEQFF
TRBV2	-	TRBJ2-1	-	TGTGCCAGCAGCTCTCCGTTTCCAGGGTTGGAATGGTTCTTC	CASSSPFPGLEWFF
TRBV2	-	TRBJ2-1	-	TGTGCCAGCAGTGAAACTAAGGGGAATGAGCAGTTCTTC	CASSETKGNEQFF
TRBV4-3	few	TRBJ2-5	TRBD2	TGCGCCAGCAGCCAAGTGACTAGCCGGGGGGAGACCCAGTACTTC	CASSQVTSRGETQYF
TRBV4-3	-	TRBJ2-7	TRBD2	TGCGCCAGCAGCCAAGACGTGTGGCGGGGGGCCTACGAGCAGTACTTC	CASSQDVWRGAYEQYF
TRBV7-8	-	TRBJ1-1	-	TGTGCCAGCAGCCCAGGGACAATAAGAAGGAACACTGAAGCTTTCTTT	CASSPGTIRRNTEAFF
TRBV7-9	-	TRBJ2-3	-	TGTGCCAGCCGCCGCGGAAATTCGAGGGCAGATACGCAGTATTTT	CASRRGNSRADTQYF
TRBV4-1	-	TRBJ2-4	-	TGCGCCAGCAGCCAAGACGGCACAGCCAAAAACATTCAGTACTTC	CASSQDGTAKNIQYF
TRBV11-1	-	TRBJ2-3	TRBD2	TGTGCCAGCAGCTTAGCTCGACCTCGGGGGGGCCCTACAGATACGCAGTATTTT	CASSLARPRGGPTDTQYF
TRBV25-1	-	TRBJ1-4	-	TGTGCCAGCAGTCCAACCGGGACTTGGAATGAAAAACTGTTTTTT	CASSPTGTWNEKLFF
TRBV6-1	-	TRBJ2-2	TRBD2	TGTGCCAGCAGTGAGGCTGGGGAGGGCGGGGAGCTGTTTTTT	CASSEAGEGGELFF
TRBV6-5	-	TRBJ1-5	TRBD1	TGTGCCAGCAGTTACCGCCGGGACAGTCCCCAGCCCCAGCATTTT	CASSYRRDSPQPQHF
TRBV7-6	-	TRBJ2-1	-	TGTGCCAGCAGCTTAGCCAACTTAGGAAGCTCCTACAATGAGCAGTTCTTC	CASSLANLGSSYNEQFF
TRBV5-8	-	TRBJ1-1	TRBD1	TGTGCCAGCACCCCGTACCGGGACAGGGGCACTGAAGCTTTCTTT	CASTPYRDRGTEAFF
TRBV13	-	TRBJ2-2	TRBD1	TGTGCCAGCAGCTTAGGCAGGGGGCCTGGCGGGGAGCTGTTTTTT	CASSLGRGPGGELFF
TRBV7-9	-	TRBJ2-3	-	TGTGCCAGCAGCTTAGCAGGGGCGCTAACAGATACGCAGTATTTT	CASSLAGALTDTQYF
TRBV6-6	-	TRBJ1-1	-	TGTGCCAGCAGTTCGGATGAGACAGATTTGAACACTGAAGCTTTCTTT	CASSSDETDLNTEAFF
TRBV5-1	-	TRBJ1-2	TRBD1	TGCGCCAGCGGGCTTAGGATAGGGGGCGAAGCCTATGGCTACACCTTC	CASGLRIGGEAYGYTF
TRBV7-9	-	TRBJ1-4	-	TGTGCCAGCAGCTTCGACAGTTTGAGGGAAAAACTGTTTTTT	CASSFDSLREKLFF
TRBV2	-	TRBJ1-4	-	TGTGCCAGCAGTGAGAGGGAAAAAGCTTGGAATGAAAAACTGTTTTTT	CASSEREKAWNEKLFF
TRBV5-1	few	TRBJ2-1	-	TGCGCCAGCAGCTATAGACAGGGAGGGGACAATGAGCAGTTCTTC	CASSYRQGGDNEQFF
TRBV6-1	-	TRBJ2-3	TRBD2	TGTGCCAGCGTCTTTAGGACTAGCGGAATTGATACGCAGTATTTT	CASVFRTSGIDTQYF
TRBV7-9	once	TRBJ2-3	TRBD2	TGTGCCAGCAGCTTCCCCTTCGGGGGGGCAGATACGCAGTATTTT	CASSFPFGGADTQYF
TRBV6-6	-	TRBJ2-7	-	TGTGCCAGCAGCCGTACGACGGACAAAAGGTCCTACGAGCAGTACTTC	CASSRTTDKRSYEQYF
TRBV9	-	TRBJ2-5	TRBD2	TGTGCCAGCAGCGCTGGGACTAGCGGGAGGCTTGGGGAGACCCAGTACTTC	CASSAGTSGRLGETQYF
TRBV29-1	-	TRBJ1-2	-	TGCAGCGTGGCCGAGGGACATTTGTACGGCTACACCTTC	CSVAEGHLYGYTF
TRBV11-3	few	TRBJ2-2	-	TGTGCCAGCAGAGGATTACGGGCCGGGGAGCTGTTTTTT	CASRGLRAGELFF
TRBV4-3	-	TRBJ2-2	-	TGCGCCAGCAGCCAAGATGTAGTGAGCCCCAGCCGGCTCACCGGGGAGCTGTTTTTT	CASSQDVVSPSRLTGELFF
TRBV28	-	TRBJ2-6	-	TGTGCCAGCAGTCAGTTGACACAAAGTCGGGCCAACGTCCTGACTTTC	CASSQLTQSRANVLTF